The 16 T cell receptor beta chains presented below share a single source sample, sequenced in a study of blood T cells in healthy people across ages. A second 7 to 11 cycle PCR used barcoded and J-beta primers. TCRdb recomputed calls from the 5' RACE reads with MiXCR, one row per CDR3 protein. The data contain 1.5 million to 2 million distinct CDR3 sequences, about 32% of them singletons. The source material was blood. The receptors were sampled from a woman in her 30s in good health.

The chain combines TRBV21-1 with TRBJ2-1; the table's TRBD2 call for D was not verified on the DNA. TRBV21-1 is listed as a pseudogene. The CDR3 length is 16 residues. The CDR3 DNA sequence: TGTGCCAGCAGCAAAGGAGCGGGGTGCTCCTACAATGAGCAGTTCTTC. Encoded protein: CASSKGAGCSYNEQFF.

This clonotype was counted between two and nine times. This sequence joins TRBV10-2 and TRBJ2-5; perhaps D is TRBD1 or TRBD2 (8 bases each). Trimming pared 3 bases from V and 5 bases from J, leaving 16 bases between. The CDR3 consists of 15 residues. The germline CDR1 and CDR2 sequences are WSHSY and SAAADI. CDR3 coding DNA: TGCGCCAGCAGTGACGGACAGGGCGGGAGGGAGACCCAGTACTTC. Translated: CASSDGQGGRETQYF.

V usage is TRBV13 and J usage is TRBJ1-2, with D unclear. Trimming removed 5 bases at V and 6 bases at J, with 10 bases between. The CDR3 sequence is 12 residues long. CDR1 PRHDT and CDR2 FYEKMQ come from the germline V gene (reference sequence). The CDR3 is CASSTTTDGYTF. The CDR3 DNA is TGTGCCAGCAGCACCACGACGGATGGCTACACCTTC.

The gene calls are TRBV7-6 and TRBJ2-7; D gene uncertain. The CDR3 totals 16 residues. V lost 5 bases and J lost 6, with 23 bases in between. Germline V CDR1 and CDR2: SGHVS, FNYEAQ. The CDR3 DNA reads as TGTGCCAGCAGCCTCACACCCAGAGGCACGGTGGGCGAGCAGTACTTC. Encoded protein: CASSLTPRGTVGEQYF.

This clonotype has a handful of counts. The V call is TRBV25-1, the J call TRBJ2-7; D is possibly TRBD2 (5 bases). The V gene's germline CDR1 is MGHDK and CDR2 SYGVNS. The V end was cut by 4 bases, the J end by 0 bases, with 10 bases between. The CDR3 is 14 amino acids. The CDR3 protein is CASSGRGTSYEQYF. CDR3 nucleotide sequence: TGTGCCAGCAGTGGCCGGGGAACCTCCTACGAGCAGTACTTC.

Of note for this clonotype: Relative to the germline gene, one junction end is altered; a read error may explain this. This chain connects TRBV5-8 to TRBJ2-7; D not certain. From germline, CDR1 is SGHTS and CDR2 YDEGEE. This CDR3 region has 16 residues. CDR3: CANSSLSLQSSYEQYF. CDR3 coding DNA: TGTGCCAACAGCTCCCTAAGTCTACAGAGCTCCTACGAGCAGTACTTC.

The rearrangement joins TRBV28 to TRBJ2-5; 9 bases align to TRBD2. The CDR3 loop spans 17 amino acids. The ends lost 3 bases at V and 1 base at J; junction bases unmatched: 9. The germline CDR1 and CDR2 sequences are MDHEN and SYDVKM. CDR3 in DNA: TGTGCCAGCAGTTTTTTAGGGGCGGGAGGGCCCCAAGAGACCCAGTACTTC. Residues: CASSFLGAGGPQETQYF. Full variable domain (remainder filled in from reference TRBV28 and TRBJ2-5): DVKVTQSSRYLVKRTGEKVFLECVQDMDHENMFWYRQDPGLGLRLIYFSYDVKMKEKGDIPEGYSVSREKKERFSLILESASTNQTSMYLCASSFLGAGGPQETQYFGPGTRLLVL.

This clonotype was seen repeatedly, ten times or more. The gene calls are TRBV24-1 and TRBJ2-1, with 8 positions matching TRBD1. V lost 5 bases to trimming and J lost 1 base; unmatched junction nucleotides: 3. This CDR3 contains 15 residues. Germline CDR1 and CDR2: KGHDR and SFDVKD. CDR3 residues: CATSGTGSSYNEQFF. CDR3 nucleotides: TGTGCCACCAGTGGGACAGGGTCGTCCTACAATGAGCAGTTCTTC.

The V and J genes are TRBV4-1 and TRBJ2-3; the D gene is possibly TRBD1 (6 bases). This CDR3 comprises 16 residues. Looked up from germline, CDR1 is MGHRA and CDR2 is YSYEKL. The V gene lost 2 bases and the J gene lost 5 bases, with 17 bases spanning the gap. CDR3 region: CASSQHHRQGGDTQYF. As DNA, the CDR3 is TGCGCCAGCAGCCAACATCACCGCCAAGGGGGAGATACGCAGTATTTT.

The V call is TRBV6-5, the J call TRBJ1-2; possible D gene TRBD1, 5 bases. The length of the CDR3 is 14 residues. V was cut by 6 bases and J by 0 bases, with 11 bases left in between. From germline, CDR1 is MNHEY and CDR2 SVGAGI. CDR3 nucleotide sequence: TGTGCCAGCAGCTGGGACGAGTCTAACTATGGCTACACCTTC. Protein product: CASSWDESNYGYTF.

The table lists this clonotype with many counts. This chain links TRBV10-3 with TRBJ1-4, with D possibly matching TRBD1 (6 bases). Trimming took off 8 bases at V and 2 bases at J, with 15 bases between the two ends. Germline V gene sequence: CDR1 ENHRY, CDR2 SYGVKD. The CDR3 has 15 residues. Written as DNA, the CDR3 is TGTGCCATCGGCAAGGGGGGGGCGACTAATGAAAAACTGTTTTTT. This translates into CAIGKGGATNEKLFF.

The chain couples TRBV6-5 to TRBJ2-1, with 13 bases aligning to TRBD2. The CDR3 is 17 amino acids. V lost 4 bases to trimming and J lost 5 bases; unmatched junction nucleotides: 8. The germline gives CDR1 MNHEY, CDR2 SVGAGI. The CDR3: CASSLPGTSGKHNEQFF. CDR3 sequence (DNA): TGTGCCAGCAGTTTACCCGGGACTAGCGGGAAACACAATGAGCAGTTCTTC.

The genes are TRBV5-5 and TRBJ2-5, with no clear D. The V end was cut by 2 bases, the J end by 1 base, with 9 bases between. CDR1 is SGHKS, CDR2 YYEKEE, per germline (reference sequence). This CDR3 has 14 amino acids. CDR3 nucleotide sequence: TGTGCCAGCAGCTTTCTTGGGATCCAAGAGACCCAGTACTTC. This sequence encodes CASSFLGIQETQYF.

This sequence joins TRBV7-9 and TRBJ2-4; D may be TRBD1 (6 bases). This CDR3 has 15 residues. The V and J ends lost 5 bases and 1 base respectively, with 12 bases between them. Germline V CDR1 and CDR2: SEHNR, FQNEAQ (reference sequence). The CDR3 protein is CASSGTQGAKNIQYF. CDR3 coding DNA: TGTGCCAGCAGCGGAACCCAGGGGGCCAAAAACATTCAGTACTTC. Using reference TRBV7-9 and TRBJ2-4 for the parts outside the CDR3, the full variable domain is DTGVSQNPRHKITKRGQNVTFRCDPISEHNRLYWYRQTLGQGPEFLTYFQNEAQLEKSRLLSDRFSAERPKGSFSTLEIQRTEQGDSAMYLCASSGTQGAKNIQYFGAGTRLSVL.

J is TRBJ2-3 and V is TRBV15; possible D gene TRBD1, 5 bases. CDR1 and CDR2 (germline): LNHNV, YYDKDF (reference sequence). The CDR3 extends over 15 amino acids. The V end lost 2 bases, the J end lost 3 bases, and 12 bases lay between the germline ends. The CDR3 reads CATSRWTSVTDTQYF. CDR3 bases: TGTGCCACCAGCAGATGGACAAGTGTGACAGATACGCAGTATTTT.

This clonotype was seen a handful of times. This chain joins TRBV9 and TRBJ2-7; TRBD2 matches 7 bases. In germline, CDR1 is SGDLS, CDR2 YYNGEE. The CDR3 is 15 amino acids. The V segment lost 3 bases and the J segment 2 bases; nucleotides outside the gene matches: 8. The CDR3 spells CASSAAGVGPYEQYF. For the CDR3, the DNA is TGTGCCAGCAGCGCGGCGGGAGTGGGGCCCTACGAGCAGTACTTC.